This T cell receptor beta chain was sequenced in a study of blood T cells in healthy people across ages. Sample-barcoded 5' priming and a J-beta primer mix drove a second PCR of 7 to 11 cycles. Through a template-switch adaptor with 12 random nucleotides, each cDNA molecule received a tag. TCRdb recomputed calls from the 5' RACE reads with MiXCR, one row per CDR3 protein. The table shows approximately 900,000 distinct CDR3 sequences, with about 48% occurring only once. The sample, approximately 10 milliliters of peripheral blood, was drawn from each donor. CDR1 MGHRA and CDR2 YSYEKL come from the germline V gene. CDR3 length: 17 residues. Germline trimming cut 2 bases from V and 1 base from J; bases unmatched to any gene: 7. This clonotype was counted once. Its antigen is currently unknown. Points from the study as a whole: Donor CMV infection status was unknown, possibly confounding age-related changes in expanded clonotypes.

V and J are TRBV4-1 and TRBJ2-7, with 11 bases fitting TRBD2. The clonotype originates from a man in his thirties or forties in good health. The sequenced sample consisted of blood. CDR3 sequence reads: CASSQIRGTSGSYEQYF. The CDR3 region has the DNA TGCGCCAGCAGCCAAATTCGAGGGACTAGCGGTTCCTACGAGCAGTACTTC.